This T cell receptor (beta chain) was identified in a study of OX40 agonist ivuxolimab in advanced cancers. Study as a whole: At doses from 0.01 to 10 mg/kg, patients were given intravenous ivuxolimab every 2 weeks.

This clone was seen more than once but under ten times. Its antigen is unknown. Additional DNA sequences in this sample encode the identical CDR3. TCRdb's table, derived via immunoSEQ multiplex PCR, lists solely in-frame clones and lacks some. The top ten hold 3.7% of the sample, which has 55,000 to 70,000 clones, 70% to 90% seen once. Findings of the study overall: In CD8+ T cells, expanded clones were on average more numerous than in CD4+.

The CDR3 is 14 amino acids. The germline V and J ends were trimmed by 3 bases and 0 bases, with 9 bases remaining between them. Germline V gene data show CDR1 as LNHDA and CDR2 as SQIVND (reference sequence). The clonotype originates from an adult with an advanced solid tumor such as melanoma, head and neck, liver or kidney cancer. The sequencing used CD4+ or CD8+ T cells sorted from blood, collected in a trial of the OX40 agonist ivuxolimab. V is TRBV19 and J is TRBJ2-7; D is possibly TRBD1 (5 bases). The CDR3 bases are TGTGCCAGTAGTATTTCAGGGCCCTCCTACGAGCAGTACTTC. This translates into CASSISGPSYEQYF.